This T cell receptor (beta chain) was observed in a study of T cell responses to AZD1222 COVID-19 vaccine. This clone came up once. Antigen specificity is unknown. TCRdb keeps only in-frame clones here, not all; method: immunoSEQ multiplex PCR. The table has roughly 78,000 clones, about 84% seen once. Points from the study as a whole: Seropositive status at baseline applied to only six AZD1222 recipients.

The CDR3 covers 16 residues. Germline V lookup: CDR1 LGHNA, CDR2 YSLEER. V was clipped by 1 base and J by 8 bases, with 20 bases between them. The gene calls are TRBV4-3 and TRBJ1-2; maybe TRBD1 (6 bases). The material was peripheral blood, obtained on day 0 of AZD1222 vaccination. The clonotype was recovered from an adult in good health. CDR3 nucleotide sequence: TGCGCCAGCAGCCAAGCCGAGACAGGAGCTACTGGCGGCTACACCTTC. Its translation is CASSQAETGATGGYTF.